The 10 T cell receptor beta chains reported below all come from one sample, sequenced in a study of shared clonotypes between healthy human individuals. Method: immunoSEQ multiplex PCR; TCRdb's copy keeps in-frame clones and lacks some. The data contain millions of clones, 85% to 95% of them seen just once; the ten biggest clones take up about 1.1%. Naive CD8 cells, CD45RO-negative and positively selected for CCR7, excluded terminally differentiated effector memory CD45RA+ cells. The sample comprised naive CD8+ T cells sorted from blood. These receptors were obtained from a man in his late teens or twenties in good health.

The chain uses TRBV7-8 and TRBJ2-7, with TRBD2 identical over 14 bases. V was clipped by 0 bases and J by 5 bases; unmatched bases: 3. Germline CDR1 SGHVS, CDR2 FQNEAQ. The CDR3 is 16 amino acids. CDR3 in amino acids: CASSLAPGLAGDEQYF. CDR3 DNA: TGTGCCAGCAGCTTAGCACCGGGACTAGCGGGAGACGAGCAGTACTTC. Filled out from reference TRBV7-8 and TRBJ2-7, the complete variable domain reads GAGVSQSPRYKVAKRGQDVALRCDPISGHVSLFWYQQALGQGPEFLTYFQNEAQLDKSGLPSDRFFAERPEGSVSTLKIQRTQQEDSAVYLCASSLAPGLAGDEQYFGPGTRLTVT.

This clone was observed once. CDR3 in amino acids: CASGLAEDSNYGYTF. The DNA of the CDR3 is TGTGCTAGTGGTTTGGCTGAGGACAGTAACTATGGCTACACCTTC. The chain joins TRBV12-5 to TRBJ1-2; D perhaps matches TRBD1 (6 bases). Trimming took off 1 base at V and 1 base at J, with 10 bases between the two ends. CDR1 and CDR2 (germline): LGHNT, FRNRAP. The CDR3 is made up of 15 amino acids.

Turning to this clone: Different DNA sequences within this sample yield the same CDR3. This chain uses TRBV7-9 with TRBJ1-2; D perhaps matches TRBD1 (6 bases). Trimming cost V 0 bases and J 6 bases, with 8 bases left between them. The CDR3 length is 13 residues. Germline assignment: CDR1 SEHNR and CDR2 FQNEAQ (reference sequence). The CDR3 coding sequence is TGTGCCAGCAGCTTAGCAGGGGGGGATGGCTACACCTTC. Protein sequence: CASSLAGGDGYTF.

This sequence joins TRBV9 and TRBJ2-3; 11 bases line up with TRBD2. CDR1 is SGDLS and CDR2 is YYNGEE in the germline V gene. There are 21 residues in the CDR3. V was pared by 5 bases and J by 2 bases, with 22 bases of the junction left unmatched. The CDR3 loop reads CASSYPGLADPRASYTDTQYF. As DNA, the CDR3 is TGTGCCAGCAGTTATCCGGGACTAGCGGATCCTCGTGCCTCCTACACAGATACGCAGTATTTT.

V usage is TRBV10-3 and J usage is TRBJ2-1; 8 bases agree with TRBD1. CDR3 length equals 13 residues. CDR1 and CDR2 (germline): ENHRY, SYGVKD. Trimming at V came to 7 bases and at J to 7 bases, leaving 6 bases not matched to a gene. CDR3 coding DNA: TGTGCCATCACCCCAGACAGGGGAAATGAGCAGTTCTTC. This translates into CAITPDRGNEQFF.

This clone appeared a single time. The V and J genes are TRBV4-3 and TRBJ2-2; D may be TRBD2 (5 bases). This CDR3 region has 16 residues. Per the germline V gene, CDR1 is LGHNA and CDR2 is YSLEER. V was clipped by 0 bases and J by 1 base, with 9 bases between them. As DNA, the CDR3 is TGCGCCAGCAGCCAAGACATAGCGATGAACACCGGGGAGCTGTTTTTT. The encoded protein is CASSQDIAMNTGELFF.

CDR3 DNA: TGTGCCAGCAGACGTAGCGGGTCCGCGTCCAATGAGCAGTTCTTC. Its protein is CASRRSGSASNEQFF. This chain joins TRBV27 and TRBJ2-1; 7 positions agree with TRBD2. The germline gives CDR1 MNHEY, CDR2 SMNVEV (reference sequence). This CDR3 region has 15 residues. The J segment lost 6 bases and the V segment lost 6 bases, leaving 11 bases of the junction unmatched.

The chain is built from TRBV10-2 and TRBJ2-1, with TRBD2 matching over 8 bases. The CDR3 has 14 amino acids. Per germline, CDR1 WSHSY and CDR2 SAAADI. The CDR3 here is CANREGPAYNEQFF. The DNA for the CDR3 is TGCGCAAACCGGGAGGGCCCGGCCTACAATGAGCAGTTCTTC.

The CDR3 loop reads CASSDRGANEKLFF. For the CDR3, the DNA is TGTGCCAGCAGTGATCGGGGAGCTAATGAAAAACTGTTTTTT. The chain combines TRBV2 with TRBJ1-4; D uncertain. Germline CDR1 reads SNHLY; CDR2 reads FYNNEI. The CDR3 consists of 14 residues. The V gene lost 3 bases and the J gene lost 3 bases, with 8 bases spanning the gap.

The chain joins TRBV25-1 to TRBJ1-5, with no clear D. This CDR3 region has 13 residues. Germline-derived CDR1 and CDR2 are MGHDK and SYGVNS. The V end was cut by 4 bases, the J end by 5 bases, with 9 bases between. The DNA of the CDR3 is TGTGCCAGCAGTGCGGGAGGTCATCAGCCCCAGCATTTT. The encoded protein is CASSAGGHQPQHF.